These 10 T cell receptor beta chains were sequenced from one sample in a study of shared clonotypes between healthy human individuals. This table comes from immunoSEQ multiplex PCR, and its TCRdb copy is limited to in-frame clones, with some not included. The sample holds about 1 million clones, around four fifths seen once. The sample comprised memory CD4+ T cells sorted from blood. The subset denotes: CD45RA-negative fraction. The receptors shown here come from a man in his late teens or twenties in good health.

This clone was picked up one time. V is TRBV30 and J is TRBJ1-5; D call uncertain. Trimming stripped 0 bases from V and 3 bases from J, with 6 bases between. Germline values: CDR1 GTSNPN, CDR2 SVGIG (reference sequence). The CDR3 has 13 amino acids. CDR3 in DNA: TGTGCCTGGAGTGTGACGGACAATCAGCCCCAGCATTTT. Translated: CAWSVTDNQPQHF.

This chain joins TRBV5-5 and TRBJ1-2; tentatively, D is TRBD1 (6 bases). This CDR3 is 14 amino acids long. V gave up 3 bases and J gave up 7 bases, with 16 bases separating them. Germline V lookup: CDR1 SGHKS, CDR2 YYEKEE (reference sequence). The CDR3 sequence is CASSSSLEGGGYTF. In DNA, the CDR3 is TGTGCCAGCAGCTCCTCCCTCGAGGGGGGTGGCTACACCTTC.

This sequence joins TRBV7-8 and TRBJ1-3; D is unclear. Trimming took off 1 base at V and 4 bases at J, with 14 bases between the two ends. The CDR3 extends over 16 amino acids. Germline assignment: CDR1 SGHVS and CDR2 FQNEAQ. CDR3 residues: CASSLGAPAAGNTIYF. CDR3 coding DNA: TGTGCCAGCAGCTTAGGGGCCCCAGCCGCGGGAAACACCATATATTTT.

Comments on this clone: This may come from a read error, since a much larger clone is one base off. CDR3 residues: CASSPGQGNYGYTF. The DNA of the CDR3 is TGTGCCAGCAGTCCGGGACAGGGGAACTATGGCTACACCTTC. J is TRBJ1-2 and V is TRBV6-5; 10 positions match TRBD1. Trimming at V came to 5 bases and at J to 2 bases, leaving 2 bases not matched to a gene. The CDR3 has 14 residues. Germline CDR1 reads MNHEY; CDR2 reads SVGAGI.

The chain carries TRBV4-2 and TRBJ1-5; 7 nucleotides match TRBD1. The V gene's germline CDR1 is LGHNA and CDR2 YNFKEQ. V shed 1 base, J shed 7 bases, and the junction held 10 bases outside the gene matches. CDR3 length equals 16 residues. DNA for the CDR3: TGTGCCAGCAGCCAAGCTCCTTCCAGGGGGGGACAGCCCCAGCATTTT. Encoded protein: CASSQAPSRGGQPQHF.

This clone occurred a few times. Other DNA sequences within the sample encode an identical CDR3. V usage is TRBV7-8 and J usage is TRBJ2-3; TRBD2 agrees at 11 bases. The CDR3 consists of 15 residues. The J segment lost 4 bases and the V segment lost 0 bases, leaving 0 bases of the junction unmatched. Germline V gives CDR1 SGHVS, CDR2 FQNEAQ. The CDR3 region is CASSLASGGADTQYF. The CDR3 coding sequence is TGTGCCAGCAGCTTAGCTAGCGGGGGGGCAGATACGCAGTATTTT.

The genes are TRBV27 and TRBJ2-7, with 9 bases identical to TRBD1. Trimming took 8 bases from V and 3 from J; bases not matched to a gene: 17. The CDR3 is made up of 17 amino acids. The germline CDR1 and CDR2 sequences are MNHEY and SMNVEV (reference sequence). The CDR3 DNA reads TGTGCCAGCGGCCGAGGGACAGGGACTAAGCGGCACTACGAGCAGTACTTC. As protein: CASGRGTGTKRHYEQYF.

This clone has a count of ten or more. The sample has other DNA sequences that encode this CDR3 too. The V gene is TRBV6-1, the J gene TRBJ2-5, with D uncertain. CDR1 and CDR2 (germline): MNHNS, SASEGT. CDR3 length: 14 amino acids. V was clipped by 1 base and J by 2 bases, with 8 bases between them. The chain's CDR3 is CASSEGGSQETQYF. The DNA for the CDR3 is TGTGCCAGCAGTGAAGGCGGCAGTCAAGAGACCCAGTACTTC.

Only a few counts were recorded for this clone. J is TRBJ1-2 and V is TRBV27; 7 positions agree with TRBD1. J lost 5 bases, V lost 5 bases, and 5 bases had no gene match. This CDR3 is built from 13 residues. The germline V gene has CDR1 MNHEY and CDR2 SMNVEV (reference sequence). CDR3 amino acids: CASSRQGGYGYTF. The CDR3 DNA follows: TGTGCCAGCAGTCGACAGGGTGGGTATGGCTACACCTTC.

CDR3 coding DNA: TGTGCCAGCAGTTCAACCAATCAGCCCCAGCATTTT. Protein: CASSSTNQPQHF. The gene calls are TRBV28 and TRBJ1-5; D not certain. The V gene lost 4 bases and the J gene lost 3 bases, with 4 bases spanning the gap. The CDR3 runs 12 residues. The V gene's germline CDR1 is MDHEN and CDR2 SYDVKM.